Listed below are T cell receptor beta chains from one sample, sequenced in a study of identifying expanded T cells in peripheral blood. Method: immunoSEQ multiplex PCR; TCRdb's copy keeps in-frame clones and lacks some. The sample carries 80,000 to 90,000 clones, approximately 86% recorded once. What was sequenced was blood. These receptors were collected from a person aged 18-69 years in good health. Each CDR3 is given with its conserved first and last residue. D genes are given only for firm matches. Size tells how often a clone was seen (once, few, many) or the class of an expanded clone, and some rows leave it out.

cdr3_aa: CASSLGGLAFF
cdr3_nt: TGCGCCAGCAGCTTGGGAGGGTTAGCTTTCTTT
v_call: TRBV5-1
d_call: .
j_call: TRBJ1-1
clone_size: .

cdr3_aa: CASSGGVKGPQHF
cdr3_nt: TGTGCCAGCAGTGGAGGAGTAAAAGGACCCCAGCATTTT
v_call: TRBV6-1
d_call: .
j_call: TRBJ1-5
clone_size: .

cdr3_aa: CASRPDRGQGNTIYF
cdr3_nt: TGTGCCAGCAGACCCGACAGGGGGCAAGGAAACACCATATATTTT
v_call: TRBV6-5
d_call: TRBD1
j_call: TRBJ1-3
clone_size: .

cdr3_aa: CASSPTIGRTVGVNEQFF
cdr3_nt: TGTGCCAGCAGCCCAACAATTGGGCGAACGGTCGGGGTCAATGAGCAGTTCTTC
v_call: TRBV16
d_call: .
j_call: TRBJ2-1
clone_size: .

cdr3_aa: CASSQFRHLGETQYF
cdr3_nt: TGTGCCAGCAGCCAATTCCGTCATCTAGGAGAGACCCAGTACTTC
v_call: TRBV14
d_call: .
j_call: TRBJ2-5
clone_size: .

cdr3_aa: CASSLRGPNSPLHF
cdr3_nt: TGTGCCAGCAGCTTGAGGGGTCCTAATTCACCCCTCCACTTT
v_call: TRBV7-2
d_call: .
j_call: TRBJ1-6
clone_size: few

cdr3_aa: CASSYAKLEAFF
cdr3_nt: TGTGCCAGCAGCTACGCTAAACTTGAAGCTTTCTTT
v_call: TRBV5-8
d_call: .
j_call: TRBJ1-1
clone_size: .

cdr3_aa: CASRWEVTGELFF
cdr3_nt: TGCGCCAGCAGGTGGGAGGTCACCGGGGAGCTGTTTTTT
v_call: TRBV5-1
d_call: .
j_call: TRBJ2-2
clone_size: .

cdr3_aa: CASSKEAGRRTAFF
cdr3_nt: TGTGCCAGCAGCAAAGAAGCTGGCAGGAGGACTGCTTTCTTT
v_call: TRBV21-1
d_call: .
j_call: TRBJ1-1
clone_size: .

cdr3_aa: CASSPAGTGGRGYTF
cdr3_nt: TGTGCCAGCAGCCCAGCCGGGACAGGGGGCCGGGGCTACACCTTC
v_call: TRBV7-2
d_call: TRBD1
j_call: TRBJ1-2
clone_size: once

cdr3_aa: CASSPWVTGELFF
cdr3_nt: TGTGCCAGCAGCCCTTGGGTCACCGGGGAGCTGTTTTTT
v_call: TRBV7-9
d_call: .
j_call: TRBJ2-2
clone_size: .